This paragraph reports one T cell receptor beta chain. The sample is drawn from a study of blood T cell repertoires in COVID-19. Only in-frame clones appear in the TCRdb table, and some are missing; sequencing was by immunoSEQ multiplex PCR. Of over 120,000 clones detected, roughly 84% appear once; the ten largest clones hold around 4.8%. Unmatched junction bases numbered 2, after V lost 0 bases and J lost 0 bases. This CDR3 contains 16 residues. The sequenced sample consisted of peripheral blood. This sequence joins TRBV5-3 and TRBJ2-3; 9 positions match TRBD2. TRBV5-3 is an ORF; its function is uncertain. The sequence came from a human donor in a cohort sampled during active COVID-19. The CDR3 loop reads CARSLGGGDSTDTQYF. The CDR3 bases are TGTGCCAGAAGCTTGGGCGGGGGGGATAGCACAGATACGCAGTATTTT.